This is a list of T cell receptor beta chains from one sample in a study of cytomegalovirus exposure and HLA in healthy donors. This table comes from immunoSEQ multiplex PCR, and its TCRdb copy is limited to in-frame clones, with some not included. With 100,000 to 150,000 clones in the sample, the ten largest clones hold 1.5% to 1.9%. The sample consisted of PBMCs. The receptors here all came from a woman aged 40 to 55 in good health and CMV-seronegative. The CDR3 runs from the conserved cysteine through the conserved F or W. Each record gives: J gene, V gene, D gene, CDR3 DNA, CDR3 protein. The D gene is left open where the match is weak.

j_call: TRBJ1-3
v_call: TRBV5-6
d_call: TRBD1
cdr3_nt: TGTGCCAGCAGCTACCTTCAGGGGGGTCTCTCTGGAAACACCATATATTTT
cdr3_aa: CASSYLQGGLSGNTIYF

j_call: TRBJ1-1
v_call: TRBV5-1
d_call: NA
cdr3_nt: TGCGCCAGCAGCGTGACAGCTGAAAACACTGAAGCTTTCTTT
cdr3_aa: CASSVTAENTEAFF

j_call: TRBJ2-3
v_call: TRBV7-6
d_call: TRBD2
cdr3_nt: TGTGCCAGCAGCTCGGGACTAGCGGCCTCCCGAGATACGCAGTATTTT
cdr3_aa: CASSSGLAASRDTQYF

j_call: TRBJ1-1
v_call: TRBV18
d_call: NA
cdr3_nt: TGTGCCAGCTCACCACTGGACAGCTCGAACACTGAAGCTTTCTTT
cdr3_aa: CASSPLDSSNTEAFF

j_call: TRBJ1-3
v_call: TRBV5-1
d_call: NA
cdr3_nt: TGCGCCAGCAGCGGGCCAGGCCAACTTAGCTCTGGAAACACCATATATTTT
cdr3_aa: CASSGPGQLSSGNTIYF

j_call: TRBJ2-3
v_call: TRBV6-5
d_call: NA
cdr3_nt: TGTGCCAGCTCCTTAAGAGGGGGTAGCACAGATACGCAGTATTTT
cdr3_aa: CASSLRGGSTDTQYF

j_call: TRBJ1-6
v_call: TRBV11-2
d_call: TRBD1
cdr3_nt: TGTGCCAGCAGCTCGACAGGGTTTTCACCCCTCCACTTT
cdr3_aa: CASSSTGFSPLHF

j_call: TRBJ2-3
v_call: TRBV6-4
d_call: TRBD2
cdr3_nt: TGTGCCAGCAGTGAGTCTACGGGGGGGCCAGATACGCAGTATTTT
cdr3_aa: CASSESTGGPDTQYF

j_call: TRBJ1-3
v_call: TRBV7-6
d_call: NA
cdr3_nt: TGTGCCAGCAGCACTAGCCCCGGGGCCTCTGGAAACACCATATATTTT
cdr3_aa: CASSTSPGASGNTIYF

j_call: TRBJ2-1
v_call: TRBV11-2
d_call: TRBD2
cdr3_nt: TGTGCCGGCTCAGCGGGGGCTTACAATGAGCAGTTCTTC
cdr3_aa: CAGSAGAYNEQFF

j_call: TRBJ1-2
v_call: TRBV28
d_call: TRBD1
cdr3_nt: TGTGCCAGCCGCGGGACAGGGAACGGCTATGGCTACACCTTC
cdr3_aa: CASRGTGNGYGYTF

j_call: TRBJ1-2
v_call: TRBV6-5
d_call: NA
cdr3_nt: TGTGCCAGCAGTTTTACAGGGTCGAGTGCTAACTATGGCTACACCTTC
cdr3_aa: CASSFTGSSANYGYTF

j_call: TRBJ1-4
v_call: TRBV6-1
d_call: TRBD1
cdr3_nt: TGTGCCAGCCAATCCGGGACAGGGCCTGAAAAACTGTTTTTT
cdr3_aa: CASQSGTGPEKLFF

j_call: TRBJ1-1
v_call: TRBV15
d_call: NA
cdr3_nt: TGTGCCACCAGCAGTCGCGAAAACACTGAAGCTTTCTTT
cdr3_aa: CATSSRENTEAFF

j_call: TRBJ2-3
v_call: TRBV4-1
d_call: TRBD2
cdr3_nt: TGCGCCAGCAGCCAAGATTTTCGCTCACTAGCGGGGGCCATCACAGATACGCAGTATTTT
cdr3_aa: CASSQDFRSLAGAITDTQYF

j_call: TRBJ1-2
v_call: TRBV28
d_call: NA
cdr3_nt: TGTGCCGGCAGAGTTAGTGGGAGCAACTATGGCTACACCTTC
cdr3_aa: CAGRVSGSNYGYTF

j_call: TRBJ1-5
v_call: TRBV7-2
d_call: NA
cdr3_nt: TGTGCCAGCAGCTTTACAGGGACTCAGCCCCAGCATTTT
cdr3_aa: CASSFTGTQPQHF